The present entry profiles one T cell receptor (beta chain) with its context. Its antigen is not identified. Method: immunoSEQ multiplex PCR; TCRdb's copy keeps in-frame clones and lacks some. The sample gives tens of thousands of clones, 75% to 80% of which show up once; 0.85% to 1.1% is in the top ten. Between the trimmed V and J ends, which lost 3 bases and 8 bases, there was a span of 19 bases. The CDR3 totals 16 residues. The germline gives CDR1 SGHAT, CDR2 FQNNGV. Single viable CD3+CD4+CD8-CD45RO+ cells were sorted as the memory CD4+ T cells. Positive selection with CD4 microbeads enriched total CD4+ T cells. The data stem from a study of memory CD4+ T cells and cytomegalovirus serostatus. General study results and limits: Of more than 150 reported CMV TCRbeta sequences, about 67 were found in memory CD4+ repertoires.

V usage is TRBV11-2 and J usage is TRBJ1-4; D is undetermined. This sequence was found in an adult in good health and CMV-seronegative. The specimen sequenced was memory CD4+ T cells from blood. As DNA, the CDR3 is TGTGCCAGCAGCTTCCTGAGGACGGAGGGATGGGAAAAACTGTTTTTT. Its protein is CASSFLRTEGWEKLFF.